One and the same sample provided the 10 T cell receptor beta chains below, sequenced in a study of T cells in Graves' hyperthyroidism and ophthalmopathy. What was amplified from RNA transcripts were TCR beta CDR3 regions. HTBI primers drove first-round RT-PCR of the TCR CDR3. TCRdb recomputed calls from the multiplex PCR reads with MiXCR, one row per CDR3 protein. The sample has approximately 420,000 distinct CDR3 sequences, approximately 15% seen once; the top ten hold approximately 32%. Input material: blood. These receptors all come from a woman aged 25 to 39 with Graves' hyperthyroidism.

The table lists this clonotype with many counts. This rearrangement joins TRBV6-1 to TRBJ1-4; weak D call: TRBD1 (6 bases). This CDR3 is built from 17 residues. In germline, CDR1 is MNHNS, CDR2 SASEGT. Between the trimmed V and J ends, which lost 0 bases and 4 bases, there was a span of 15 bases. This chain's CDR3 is CASSEAPTGHLNEKLFF. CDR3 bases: TGTGCCAGCAGTGAAGCCCCCACGGGACACCTTAATGAAAAACTGTTTTTT.

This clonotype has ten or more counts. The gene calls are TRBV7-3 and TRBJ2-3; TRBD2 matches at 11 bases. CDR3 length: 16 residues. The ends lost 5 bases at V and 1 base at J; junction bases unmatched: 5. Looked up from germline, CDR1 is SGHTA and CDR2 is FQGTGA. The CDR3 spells CASSTTSGSGTDTQYF. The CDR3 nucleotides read TGTGCCAGCAGCACCACTAGCGGGAGCGGCACAGATACGCAGTATTTT.

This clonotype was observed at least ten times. The CDR3 protein is CASSYRQGRETQYF. The CDR3 DNA is TGTGCCAGCAGTTATAGGCAAGGAAGGGAGACCCAGTACTTC. The chain joins TRBV12-3 or TRBV12-4 to TRBJ2-5; D gene unclear. Trimming removed 4 bases from V and 5 bases from J, with 14 bases in between. The CDR3 contains 14 residues.

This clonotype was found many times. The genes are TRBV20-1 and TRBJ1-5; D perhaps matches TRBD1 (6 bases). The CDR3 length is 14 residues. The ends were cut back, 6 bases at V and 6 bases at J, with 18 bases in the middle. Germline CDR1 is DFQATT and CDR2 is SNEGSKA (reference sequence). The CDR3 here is CSAGGGIGVQPQHF. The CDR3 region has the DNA TGCAGTGCCGGAGGGGGGATTGGTGTTCAGCCCCAGCATTTT.

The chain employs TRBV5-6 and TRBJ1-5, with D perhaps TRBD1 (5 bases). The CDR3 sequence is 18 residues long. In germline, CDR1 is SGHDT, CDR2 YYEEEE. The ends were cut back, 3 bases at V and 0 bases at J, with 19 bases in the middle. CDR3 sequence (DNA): TGTGCCAGCAGCTCCGGGACCGCCGCGAGGTATAGCAATCAGCCCCAGCATTTT. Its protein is CASSSGTAARYSNQPQHF.

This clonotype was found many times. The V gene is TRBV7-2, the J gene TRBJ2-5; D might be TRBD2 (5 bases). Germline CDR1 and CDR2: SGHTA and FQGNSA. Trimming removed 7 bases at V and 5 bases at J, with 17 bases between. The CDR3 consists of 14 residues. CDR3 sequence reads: CASTLTSPEETQYF. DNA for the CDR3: TGTGCCAGCACCCTCACTAGTCCGGAGGAGACCCAGTACTTC.

The CDR3 DNA sequence: TGTGCCAGCAGCCAAGTAGAGGACAGCACCCAGCATTTT. Its translation is CASSQVEDSTQHF. This chain joins TRBV3-1 and TRBJ1-5, with D perhaps matching TRBD1 (6 bases). This CDR3 region has 13 residues. Germline values: CDR1 LGHDT, CDR2 YNNKEL (reference sequence). The V and J ends lost 1 base and 11 bases respectively, with 12 bases between them.

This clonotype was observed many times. This CDR3 is CASSFALATDTQYF. DNA for the CDR3: TGTGCCAGCAGCTTTGCTCTAGCTACAGATACGCAGTATTTT. This sequence joins TRBV11-2 and TRBJ2-3; D may be TRBD2 (5 bases). The V end was cut by 3 bases, the J end by 3 bases, with 10 bases between. Germline V gene data show CDR1 as SGHAT and CDR2 as FQNNGV. The CDR3 contains 14 residues. Full variable domain (remainder filled in from reference TRBV11-2 and TRBJ2-3): EAGVAQSPRYKIIEKRQSVAFWCNPISGHATLYWYQQILGQGPKLLIQFQNNGVVDDSQLPKDRFSAERLKGVDSTLKIQPAKLEDSAVYLCASSFALATDTQYFGPGTRLTVL.

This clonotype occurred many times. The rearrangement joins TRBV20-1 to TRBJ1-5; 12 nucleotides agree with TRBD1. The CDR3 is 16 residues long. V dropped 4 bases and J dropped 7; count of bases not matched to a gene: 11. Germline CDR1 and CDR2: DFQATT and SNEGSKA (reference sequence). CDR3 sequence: CSAKKSGTGGGQPQHF. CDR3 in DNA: TGCAGTGCTAAAAAATCCGGGACAGGGGGCGGGCAGCCCCAGCATTTT.

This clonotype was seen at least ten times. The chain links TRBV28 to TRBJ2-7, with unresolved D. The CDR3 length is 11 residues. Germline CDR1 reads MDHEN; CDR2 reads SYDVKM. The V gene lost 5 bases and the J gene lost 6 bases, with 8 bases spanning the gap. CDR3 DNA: TGTGCCAGCAGTCATAAGGTCGAGCAGTACTTC. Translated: CASSHKVEQYF.